The T cell receptor beta chain under discussion was sequenced for a study of blood T cell repertoires in COVID-19. The protocol was immunoSEQ multiplex PCR, while the TCRdb copy is restricted to in-frame clones and leaves out a portion. Here the sample spans approximately 220,000 clones, 85% to 90% being singletons. Participants were aged about 18 to 90 years, lived in over 20 US areas, and enrolled virtually. Participants' own reports of clinical history determined their cohort assignment. The clonotype originates from a woman younger than 30 in a cohort exposed to, infected with or recovered from COVID-19 (not recorded which). Sequencing was done on a sample of PBMCs or T cells enriched from blood (not recorded which).

The CDR3 spells CASSLSTGGVTEAFF. The CDR3 bases are TGTGCCAGCAGTTTATCGACAGGGGGCGTCACTGAAGCTTTCTTT. This chain joins TRBV27 and TRBJ1-1; 10 bases line up with TRBD1. The CDR3 has 15 residues. Germline V gene data show CDR1 as MNHEY and CDR2 as SMNVEV (reference sequence). V shed 0 bases, J shed 4 bases, and the junction held 2 bases outside the gene matches.